This T cell receptor beta chain appears in the sequencing data of a study of blood T cell repertoires in COVID-19. The germline CDR1 and CDR2 sequences are KGHDR and SFDVKD. After removal of 1 base from V and 4 bases from J, the junction contained 4 bases not matched to a gene. CDR3 length: 15 residues. Clones were sequenced by immunoSEQ multiplex PCR, and TCRdb holds only the in-frame ones, with some missing. Of about half a million clones in the sample, around 85% are singletons; the top ten hold approximately 8%. Sequencing used PBMCs or T cells enriched from blood (not recorded which). This TCR derives from a woman aged 55-69 years who had recovered from COVID-19. This chain uses TRBV24-1 with TRBJ2-7, with TRBD1 matching 9 bases. The CDR3 coding sequence is TGTGCCACCAGTGATTTAGACAGGGGGTGGTACGAGCAGTACGTC. Residues: CATSDLDRGWYEQYV.